This entry features one T cell receptor beta chain sequence. This sample was taken from a study of blood T cell repertoires in COVID-19. In the study overall: T cells, B-cell-depleted T cells, or PBMCs provided the cDNA or gDNA that served as material.

The CDR3 sequence is 16 residues long. Germline values: CDR1 SGHAT, CDR2 FQNNGV. Trimming cost V 1 base and J 4 bases; bases outside gene matches: 8. Per the study methods: Cell counts per sample came from amplifying reference gene primers. Repertoires were generated with immunoSEQ multiplex PCR, while TCRdb's copy carries only in-frame clones and drops some. The V and J calls and clone size come from that table; D and trimming were worked out from the DNA. Of 150,000 to 200,000 clones in the sample, 89% were seen once. The material sequenced was peripheral blood. The TCR sequence derives from a man between 18 and 29 years old who had recovered from COVID-19. The chain couples TRBV11-2 to TRBJ2-3, with 7 bases matching TRBD2. The CDR3 here is CASSLVSGGIADTQYF. The CDR3 coding sequence is TGTGCCAGCAGCTTAGTGTCGGGAGGCATTGCAGATACGCAGTATTTT.